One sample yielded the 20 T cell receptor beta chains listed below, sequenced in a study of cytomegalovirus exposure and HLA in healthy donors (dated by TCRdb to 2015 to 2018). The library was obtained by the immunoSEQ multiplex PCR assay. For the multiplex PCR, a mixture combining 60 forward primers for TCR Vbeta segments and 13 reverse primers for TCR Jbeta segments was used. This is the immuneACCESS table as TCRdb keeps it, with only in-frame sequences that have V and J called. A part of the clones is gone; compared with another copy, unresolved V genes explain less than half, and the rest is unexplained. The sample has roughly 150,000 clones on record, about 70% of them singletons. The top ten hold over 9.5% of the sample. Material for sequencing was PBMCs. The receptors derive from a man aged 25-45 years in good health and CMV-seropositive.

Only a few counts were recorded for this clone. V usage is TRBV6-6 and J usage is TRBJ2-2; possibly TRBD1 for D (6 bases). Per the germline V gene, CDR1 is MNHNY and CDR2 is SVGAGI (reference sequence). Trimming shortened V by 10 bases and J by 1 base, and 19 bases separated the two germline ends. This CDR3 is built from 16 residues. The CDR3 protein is CATPTRQELNTGELFF. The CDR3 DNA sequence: TGTGCCACTCCGACTCGACAGGAATTGAACACCGGGGAGCTGTTTTTT.

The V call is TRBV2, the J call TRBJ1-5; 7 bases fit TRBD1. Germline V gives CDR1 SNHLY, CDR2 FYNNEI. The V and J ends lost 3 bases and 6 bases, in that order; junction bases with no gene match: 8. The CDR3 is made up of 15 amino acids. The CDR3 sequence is CASSEEGGEGQPQHF. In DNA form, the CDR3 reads TGTGCCAGCAGTGAGGAAGGGGGCGAAGGTCAGCCCCAGCATTTT. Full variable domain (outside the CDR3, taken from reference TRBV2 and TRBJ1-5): EPEVTQTPSHQVTQMGQEVILRCVPISNHLYFYWYRQILGQKVEFLVSFYNNEISEKSEIFDDQFSVERPDGSNFTLKIRSTKLEDSAMYFCASSEEGGEGQPQHFGDGTRLSIL.

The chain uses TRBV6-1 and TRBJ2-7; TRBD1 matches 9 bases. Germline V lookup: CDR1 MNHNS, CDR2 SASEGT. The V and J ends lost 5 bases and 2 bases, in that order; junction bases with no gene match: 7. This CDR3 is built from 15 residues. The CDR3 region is CASSPEDRGAYEQYF. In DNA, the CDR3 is TGTGCCAGCAGTCCTGAGGACAGGGGAGCCTACGAGCAGTACTTC.

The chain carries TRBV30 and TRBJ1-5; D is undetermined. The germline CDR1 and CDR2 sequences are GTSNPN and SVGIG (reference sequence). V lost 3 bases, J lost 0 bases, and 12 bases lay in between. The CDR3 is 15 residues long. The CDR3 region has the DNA TGTGCCTGGAGGAGCCCCAGGTATAGCAATCAGCCCCAGCATTTT. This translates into CAWRSPRYSNQPQHF.

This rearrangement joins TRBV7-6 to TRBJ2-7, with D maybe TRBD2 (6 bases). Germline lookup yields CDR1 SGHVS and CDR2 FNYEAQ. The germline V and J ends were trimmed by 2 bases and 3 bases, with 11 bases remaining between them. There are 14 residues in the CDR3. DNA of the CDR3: TGTGCCAGCAGCTTAAATGCGGGGAACTACGAGCAGTACTTC. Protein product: CASSLNAGNYEQYF.

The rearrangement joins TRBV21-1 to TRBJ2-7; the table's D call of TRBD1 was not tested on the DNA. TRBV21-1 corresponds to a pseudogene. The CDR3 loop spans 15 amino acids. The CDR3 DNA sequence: TGTGCCAGCAGCAAACCTCCGGGACAGGAGATAGAGCAGTACTTC. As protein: CASSKPPGQEIEQYF.

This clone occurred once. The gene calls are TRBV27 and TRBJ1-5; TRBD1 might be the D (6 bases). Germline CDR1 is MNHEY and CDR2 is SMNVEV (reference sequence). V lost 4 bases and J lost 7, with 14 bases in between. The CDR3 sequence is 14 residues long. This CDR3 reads CASSSTGFEQPQHF. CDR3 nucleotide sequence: TGTGCCAGCAGTTCCACAGGGTTTGAGCAGCCCCAGCATTTT.

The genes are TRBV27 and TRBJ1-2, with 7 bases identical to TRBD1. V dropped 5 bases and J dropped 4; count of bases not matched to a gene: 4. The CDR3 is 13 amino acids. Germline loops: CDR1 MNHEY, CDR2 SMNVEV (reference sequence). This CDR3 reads CASSRQGGYGYTF. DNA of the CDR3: TGTGCCAGCAGTCGACAGGGTGGCTATGGCTACACCTTC.

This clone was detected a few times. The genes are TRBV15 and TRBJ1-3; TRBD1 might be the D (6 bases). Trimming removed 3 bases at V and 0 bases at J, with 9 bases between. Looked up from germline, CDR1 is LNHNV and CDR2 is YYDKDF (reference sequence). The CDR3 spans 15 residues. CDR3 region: CATSRDSNSGNTIYF. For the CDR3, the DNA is TGTGCCACCAGCAGGGACAGCAACTCTGGAAACACCATATATTTT.

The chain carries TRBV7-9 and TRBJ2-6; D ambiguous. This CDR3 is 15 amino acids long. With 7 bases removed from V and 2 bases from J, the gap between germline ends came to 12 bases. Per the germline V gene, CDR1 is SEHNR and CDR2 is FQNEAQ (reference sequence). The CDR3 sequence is CASTFLGPGANVLTF. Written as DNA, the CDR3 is TGTGCCAGCACCTTTTTGGGCCCTGGGGCCAACGTCCTGACTTTC. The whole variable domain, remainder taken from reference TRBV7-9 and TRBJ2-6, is DTGVSQNPRHKITKRGQNVTFRCDPISEHNRLYWYRQTLGQGPEFLTYFQNEAQLEKSRLLSDRFSAERPKGSFSTLEIQRTEQGDSAMYLCASTFLGPGANVLTFGAGSRLTVL.

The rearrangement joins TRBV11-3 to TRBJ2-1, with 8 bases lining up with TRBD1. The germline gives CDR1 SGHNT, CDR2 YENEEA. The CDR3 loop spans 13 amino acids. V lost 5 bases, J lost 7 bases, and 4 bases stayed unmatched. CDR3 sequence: CASSPDRGNEQFF. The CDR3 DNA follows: TGTGCCAGCAGCCCCGACAGGGGTAATGAGCAGTTCTTC.

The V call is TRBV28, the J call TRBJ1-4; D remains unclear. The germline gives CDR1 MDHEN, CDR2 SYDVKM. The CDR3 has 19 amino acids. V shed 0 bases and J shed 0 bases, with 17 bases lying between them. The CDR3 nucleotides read TGTGCCAGCAGTTTATGGTGGTCGACAAGGAAAACAACTAATGAAAAACTGTTTTTT. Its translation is CASSLWWSTRKTTNEKLFF. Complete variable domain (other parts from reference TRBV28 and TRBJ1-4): DVKVTQSSRYLVKRTGEKVFLECVQDMDHENMFWYRQDPGLGLRLIYFSYDVKMKEKGDIPEGYSVSREKKERFSLILESASTNQTSMYLCASSLWWSTRKTTNEKLFFGSGTQLSVL.

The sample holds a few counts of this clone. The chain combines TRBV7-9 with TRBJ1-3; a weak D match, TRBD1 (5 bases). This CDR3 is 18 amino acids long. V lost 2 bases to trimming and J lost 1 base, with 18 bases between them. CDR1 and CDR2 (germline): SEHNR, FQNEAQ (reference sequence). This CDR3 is CASSLSLPTGVSGNTIYF. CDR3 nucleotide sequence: TGTGCCAGCAGCTTATCCCTCCCGACGGGGGTTTCTGGAAACACCATATATTTT.

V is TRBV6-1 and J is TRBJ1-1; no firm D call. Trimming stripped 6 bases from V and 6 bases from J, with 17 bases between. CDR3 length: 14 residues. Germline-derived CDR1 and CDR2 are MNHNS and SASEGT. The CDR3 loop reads CASSPTGRRAEAFF. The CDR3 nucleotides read TGTGCCAGCAGCCCCACCGGACGGAGGGCTGAAGCTTTCTTT.

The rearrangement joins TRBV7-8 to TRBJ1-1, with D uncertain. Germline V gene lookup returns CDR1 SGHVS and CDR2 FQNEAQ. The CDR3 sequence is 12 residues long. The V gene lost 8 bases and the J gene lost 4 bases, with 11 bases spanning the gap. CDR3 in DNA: TGTGCCAGCGATGAGTTCCCCACTGAAGCTTTCTTT. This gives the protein CASDEFPTEAFF.

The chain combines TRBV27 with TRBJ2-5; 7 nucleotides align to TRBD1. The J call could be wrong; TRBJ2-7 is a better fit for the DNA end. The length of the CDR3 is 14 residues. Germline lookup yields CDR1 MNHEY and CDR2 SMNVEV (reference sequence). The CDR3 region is CASSAQGSRNEQYF. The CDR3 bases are TGTGCCAGCAGTGCACAGGGGTCTCGGAACGAGCAGTACTTC.

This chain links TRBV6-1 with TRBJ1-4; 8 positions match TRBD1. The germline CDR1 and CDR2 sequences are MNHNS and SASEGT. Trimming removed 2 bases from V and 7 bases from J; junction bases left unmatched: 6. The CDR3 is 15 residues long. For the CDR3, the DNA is TGTGCCAGCAGTGAAATACAGGGGGGAAGTGAAAAACTGTTTTTT. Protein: CASSEIQGGSEKLFF.

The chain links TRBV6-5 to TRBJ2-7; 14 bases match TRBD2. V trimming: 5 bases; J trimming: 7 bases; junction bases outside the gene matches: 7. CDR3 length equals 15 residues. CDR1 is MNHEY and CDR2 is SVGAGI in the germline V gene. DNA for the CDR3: TGTGCCAGCAGTCGAGGACTAGCGGGAGGACCGGAGCAGTACTTC. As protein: CASSRGLAGGPEQYF.

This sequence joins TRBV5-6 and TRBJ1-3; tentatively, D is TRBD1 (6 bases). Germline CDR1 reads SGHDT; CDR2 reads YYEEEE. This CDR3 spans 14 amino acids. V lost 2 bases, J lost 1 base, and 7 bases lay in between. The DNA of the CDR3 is TGTGCCAGCAGCTTACAGGGATCTGGAAACACCATATATTTT. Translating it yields CASSLQGSGNTIYF.

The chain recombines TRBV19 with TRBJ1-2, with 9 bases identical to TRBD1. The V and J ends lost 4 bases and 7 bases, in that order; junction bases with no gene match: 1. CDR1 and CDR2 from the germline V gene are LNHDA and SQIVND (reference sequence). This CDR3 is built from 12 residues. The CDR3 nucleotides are TGTGCCAGTAGTACGACAGGGGGTGGCTACACCTTC. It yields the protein CASSTTGGGYTF.